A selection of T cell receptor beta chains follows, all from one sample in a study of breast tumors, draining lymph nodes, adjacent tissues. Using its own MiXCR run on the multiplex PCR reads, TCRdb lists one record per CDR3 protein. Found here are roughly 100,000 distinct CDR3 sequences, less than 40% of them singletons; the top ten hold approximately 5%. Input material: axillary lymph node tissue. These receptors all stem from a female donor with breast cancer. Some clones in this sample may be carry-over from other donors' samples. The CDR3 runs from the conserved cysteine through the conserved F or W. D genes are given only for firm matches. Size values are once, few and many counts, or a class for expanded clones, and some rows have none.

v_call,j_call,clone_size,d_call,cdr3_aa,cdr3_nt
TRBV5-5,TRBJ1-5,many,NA,CASSIGTVSNQPQHF,TGTGCCAGCAGCATTGGGACGGTTTCCAATCAGCCCCAGCATTTT
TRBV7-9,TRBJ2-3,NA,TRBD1,CASSTPTGGHTDTQYF,TGTGCCAGCAGCACACCAACAGGGGGCCACACAGATACGCAGTATTTT
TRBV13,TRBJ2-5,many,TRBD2,CASSSLTSGRAQETQYF,TGTGCCAGCAGCTCATTGACTAGCGGGAGGGCTCAAGAGACCCAGTACTTC
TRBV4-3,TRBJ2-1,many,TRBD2,CASSQEERGGYNEQFF,TGCGCCAGCAGCCAAGAGGAGCGGGGGGGCTACAATGAGCAGTTCTTC
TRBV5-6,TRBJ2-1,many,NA,CASSSTLFSYHEQFF,TGTGCCAGCAGCTCCACCCTCTTCTCCTACCATGAGCAGTTCTTC
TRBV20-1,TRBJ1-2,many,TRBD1,CSAGTENYGSTF,TGCAGTGCTGGGACAGAAAACTATGGCTCCACCTTC
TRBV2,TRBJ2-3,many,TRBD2,CASSNPSTSGGKKRDTQYF,TGTGCCAGCAGTAATCCCAGTACAAGCGGGGGGAAGAAACGGGATACGCAGTATTTT
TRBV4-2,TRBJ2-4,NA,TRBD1,CASSLDRVSKNIQYF,TGTGCCAGCAGCCTAGACAGGGTTTCTAAAAACATTCAGTACTTC
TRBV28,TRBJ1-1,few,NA,CASSPQPGTEAFF,TGTGCCAGCAGTCCCCAACCGGGCACTGAAGCTTTCTTT
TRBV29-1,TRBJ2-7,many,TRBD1,CSVGLGTGAYEQYF,TGCAGCGTTGGATTAGGGACAGGGGCCTACGAGCAGTACTTC
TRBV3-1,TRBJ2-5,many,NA,CASSQDRKTQYF,TGTGCCAGCAGCCAAGATCGGAAGACCCAGTACTTC
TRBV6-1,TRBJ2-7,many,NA,CASFGTYTWSSYEQYF,TGTGCCAGCTTCGGGACATACACTTGGAGCTCCTACGAGCAGTACTTC
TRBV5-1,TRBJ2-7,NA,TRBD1,CASSAIQGALGSYEQYF,TGCGCCAGCAGCGCCATACAGGGGGCCCTTGGCTCCTACGAGCAGTACTTC
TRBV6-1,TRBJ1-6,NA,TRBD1,CASSESGGQNSPLDF,TGTGCCAGCAGTGAGTCGGGGGGACAGAATTCACCCCTCGACTTT
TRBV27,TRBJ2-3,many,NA,CASSKRDFTDTQYF,TGTGCCAGCAGCAAACGGGACTTCACAGATACGCAGTATTTT
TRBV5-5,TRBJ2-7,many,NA,CASSLPYYEQYF,TGTGCCAGCAGCTTACCATACTACGAGCAGTACTTC
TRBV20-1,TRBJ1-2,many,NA,CSARGVGLGAAGGYTF,TGCAGTGCTAGAGGGGTGGGATTAGGGGCGGCCGGGGGCTACACCTTC
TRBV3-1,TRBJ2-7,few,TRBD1,CASSQGHPGQGTYEQYF,TGTGCCAGCAGCCAAGGACACCCGGGACAGGGGACCTACGAGCAGTACTTC
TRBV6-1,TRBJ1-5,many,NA,CASKEQGEQPQHF,TGTGCCAGCAAAGAACAGGGCGAGCAGCCCCAGCATTTT
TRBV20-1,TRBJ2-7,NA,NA,CSAMYRESAYEQYF,TGCAGTGCTATGTACAGAGAATCGGCCTACGAGCAGTACTTC
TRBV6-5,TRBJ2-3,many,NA,CASSYDLQGADTQYF,TGTGCCAGCAGTTACGATCTTCAGGGAGCAGATACGCAGTATTTT
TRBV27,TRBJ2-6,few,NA,CASSLGVPNSGANVLTF,TGTGCCAGCAGTTTAGGAGTACCGAACTCTGGGGCCAACGTCCTGACTTTC
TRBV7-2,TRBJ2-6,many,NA,CASSLPRDRGTSGFSGANVLTF,TGTGCCAGCAGCTTACCCCGGGACAGGGGGACTAGCGGGTTCTCTGGGGCCAACGTCCTGACTTTC
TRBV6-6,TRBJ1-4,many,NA,CAGSYWETDEKLFF,TGTGCCGGCAGTTACTGGGAGACAGATGAAAAACTGTTTTTT
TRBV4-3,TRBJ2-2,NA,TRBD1,CASSVDRGLGGELFF,TGCGCCAGCAGCGTCGACAGGGGCCTGGGCGGGGAGCTGTTTTTT